Below, 6 T cell receptor beta chains from the same sample are listed, as sequenced in a study of long-term antiretroviral therapy in people with HIV. The libraries were made with immunoSEQ v3.0 at survey level. TCRdb's copy holds only in-frame clones and misses some; the assay was immunoSEQ multiplex PCR. The table records about 7,200 clones, around three quarters of them present only once. The source was unsorted PBMCs, collected about 0.9 years before starting antiretroviral therapy. The receptors originated from a middle-aged man with HIV.

This chain links TRBV5-4 with TRBJ1-1, with 7 bases matching TRBD1. The CDR3 length is 14 residues. CDR1 SGHNT and CDR2 YYREEE come from the germline V gene (reference sequence). V lost 3 bases, J lost 1 base, and 3 bases stayed unmatched. The CDR3 nucleotides read TGTGCCAGCAGCTGGAGGGGGCCGAACACTGAAGCTTTCTTT. Residues: CASSWRGPNTEAFF.

The rearrangement joins TRBV9 to TRBJ2-3, with 7 bases identical to TRBD2. The trim removed 2 bases at V and 1 base at J, leaving 4 bases unmatched. CDR3 length: 15 amino acids. Looked up from germline, CDR1 is SGDLS and CDR2 is YYNGEE. CDR3 loop: CASSVGLAGTDTQYF. DNA of the CDR3: TGTGCCAGCAGCGTCGGGCTAGCGGGCACAGATACGCAGTATTTT.

The rearrangement links TRBV25-1 to TRBJ2-5; a weak D match, TRBD1 (5 bases). The CDR3 spans 15 residues. V was pared by 1 base and J by 2 bases, with 11 bases between. Germline values: CDR1 MGHDK, CDR2 SYGVNS. The CDR3 here is CASSEFPTEQETQYF. The CDR3 region has the DNA TGTGCCAGCAGTGAATTTCCGACAGAGCAAGAGACCCAGTACTTC.

The chain couples TRBV30 to TRBJ1-6; 9 nucleotides align to TRBD1. With 3 bases clipped from V and 10 bases from J, the junction kept 16 bases outside the gene matches. The CDR3 runs 17 residues. The germline CDR1 and CDR2 sequences are GTSNPN and SVGIG (reference sequence). The CDR3 sequence: CAWRITGTGRFGSPLHF. The CDR3 bases are TGTGCCTGGAGGATAACCGGGACAGGGAGATTTGGATCACCCCTCCACTTT.

This sequence joins TRBV5-4 and TRBJ2-7; no clear D gene. The CDR3 runs to 13 residues. Trimming cost V 4 bases and J 2 bases, with 10 bases left between them. The germline V gene encodes CDR1 SGHNT and CDR2 YYREEE (reference sequence). As DNA, the CDR3 is TGTGCCAGCAGCGTGGACGGACCCTACGAGCAGTACTTC. This encodes CASSVDGPYEQYF.

J is TRBJ2-1 and V is TRBV19; D uncertain. Trimming removed 6 bases from V and 8 bases from J, with 11 bases in between. This CDR3 comprises 12 residues. In germline, CDR1 is LNHDA, CDR2 SQIVND (reference sequence). The CDR3 loop reads CASSPSVDEQFF. CDR3 nucleotides: TGTGCCAGTAGCCCCTCAGTGGATGAGCAGTTCTTC. The full variable domain, its missing parts supplied by reference TRBV19 and TRBJ2-1, is DGGITQSPKYLFRKEGQNVTLSCEQNLNHDAMYWYRQDPGQGLRLIYYSQIVNDFQKGDIAEGYSVSREKKESFPLTVTSAQKNPTAFYLCASSPSVDEQFFGPGTRLTVL.